Included here is one T cell receptor beta chain sequence, with context. Its antigen remains unidentified. The sample holds no much larger clone one base away, and base qualities are not on file. This entry is derived from a study of OX40 agonist ivuxolimab in advanced cancers. Notes on the research overall: Ivuxolimab was an agonistic, fully human IgG2 monoclonal antibody directed against OX40 (CD134), a costimulatory receptor. Intravenous ivuxolimab was administered to patients every 2 weeks at six dose levels: 0.01, 0.1, 0.3, 1.5, 3 and 10 mg/kg. Prior anti-PD-1, anti-PD-L1 or anti-CTLA-4 therapy was permitted, and about 40% of dose-escalation patients had received checkpoint inhibitors. The paper covers the monotherapy dose-escalation part of the phase I ivuxolimab trial, which included N ≈ 57 patients. The point of sequencing TCRbeta in the periphery was to test whether ivuxolimab changed TCR sequence diversity and drove clonal T-cell expansion. Partial responses occurred in three dose-escalation patients: two with cutaneous melanoma and one with hepatocellular carcinoma. Of the approximately 50 patients in dose escalation, 19 had hepatocellular carcinoma, some 15 had melanoma, 9 had renal cell carcinoma and 9 had head and neck cancer. A male proportion of roughly 80% and a mean age of approximately 60 years, ranging from about 20 to 80, were recorded for the dose-escalation cohort. The research as a whole found: In partial responders in the 0.1-3.0 mg/kg groups, normalized peripheral clonal expansion was found to be among the lowest, especially among CD8+ T cells. At doses of 0.1 to 3.0 mg/kg, clonal expansion of both CD4+ and CD8+ blood T cells was observed from baseline to week 6. On average, CD8+ T cells showed more expanded clones than CD4+ T cells after ivuxolimab. Low levels of normalized T-cell clonal expansion were also seen in some patients who did not respond. Antigen specificity was not determined for the clonally expanded peripheral T cells.

Genomic DNA was extracted from sorted cells for sequencing of the TCRbeta CDR3 region. The immunoSEQ Assay was used for sequencing of TCRbeta CDR3 regions. TCRdb took over this immuneACCESS table, retaining in-frame rearrangements with V and J assigned. Such tables are incomplete; in checked studies, under half of the missing clones stem from an unresolved V gene, and the remainder is unexplained. The table for this sample lists tens of thousands of clones; under 75% of them were counted only once. 20% to 25% of the sample belongs to the ten largest clones. The trial excluded patients who had a history of autoimmune disease or were on systemic immunosuppression. Peripheral blood for TCR sequencing was drawn from every dose cohort at baseline, at cycle 4 day 1 and at cycle 7 day 1. The samples were taken from a phase I, first-in-human, multicenter, open-label dose-escalation trial of ivuxolimab. Adults with locally advanced or metastatic head and neck squamous cell, hepatocellular, melanoma or renal cell carcinoma were enrolled in the trial. Before TCR sequencing, CD4+ T cells and CD8+ T cells were sorted from peripheral blood as separate populations.

Trimming removed 5 bases from V and 8 bases from J, leaving 15 bases between the germline ends. The germline V gene (reference sequence) supplies CDR1 SEHNR and CDR2 FQNEAQ. Spanning cysteine to phenylalanine, the CDR3 consists of 14 amino acids. Only CDR3 DNA is held: 42 bases, read in frame from base 1. The sample was CD4+ or CD8+ T cells sorted from blood, taken in a trial of the OX40 agonist ivuxolimab. Recombination joined TRBV7-9 with TRBJ1-4; TRBD1 is perhaps the D gene, given 6 matching bases. The TCR originated in an adult with an advanced solid tumor such as melanoma, head and neck, liver or kidney cancer. CDR3 region: CASSPDRGQEKLFF. In nucleotides, the sequence is TGTGCCAGCAGCCCAGACCGGGGGCAGGAAAAACTGTTTTTT.